The sequence of this T cell receptor (beta chain) was determined in a study of T cells in Graves' hyperthyroidism and ophthalmopathy. In its sample, this clonotype was seen a few times. The investigators amplified TCR beta CDR3 regions from RNA transcripts. The HTBI primer set served for first-round RT-PCR of the TCR CDR3. TCRdb used MiXCR to reprocess the multiplex PCR reads, holding one entry per CDR3 protein. Of under 400,000 distinct CDR3 sequences in the sample, 25% were seen once. The CDR3 runs 15 residues. The germline V gene encodes CDR1 MRHNA and CDR2 SNTAGT. The trim removed 9 bases at V and 0 bases at J, leaving 10 bases unmatched.

This clonotype was obtained from a man between 45 and 60 years old with Graves' hyperthyroidism. The specimen sequenced was blood. The chain uses TRBV6-4 and TRBJ2-7; 8 nucleotides align to TRBD2. Here the CDR3 reads CAREKTGTSSYEQYF. In DNA, the CDR3 is TGTGCCAGGGAAAAGACCGGGACTAGCTCCTACGAGCAGTACTTC.